These 10 T cell receptor beta chains originate from one sample sequenced in a study of read filtering for tumor transcriptome and immune sequencing. From about 0.4 ug of RNA, a library with molecular barcoded alpha/delta and beta/gamma adaptors was made. Using its own MiXCR run on the reads, TCRdb lists one record per CDR3 protein. The table records tens of thousands of distinct CDR3 sequences, roughly 15% of them present only once. Sample: a population of CD138-negative cells sorted from bone marrow. The receptors were sampled from a donor aged 40 or older with multiple myeloma.

This clonotype was picked up many times. This sequence joins TRBV20-1 and TRBJ2-5; D ambiguous. Trimming removed 6 bases at V and 5 bases at J, with 16 bases between. The CDR3 covers 13 residues. Germline V CDR1 and CDR2: DFQATT, SNEGSKA (reference sequence). As DNA, the CDR3 is TGCAGTGCCAACGCCGAGGTTGGGGAGACCCAGTACTTC. As protein: CSANAEVGETQYF.

This clonotype showed up many times. The chain recombines TRBV20-1 with TRBJ2-3; TRBD2 agrees at 13 bases. CDR3 length: 15 residues. V lost 5 bases and J lost 6; bases outside the gene matches: 8. Germline CDR1 is DFQATT and CDR2 is SNEGSKA (reference sequence). The CDR3 spells CSAAWTSGSGDTQYF. DNA for the CDR3: TGCAGTGCTGCTTGGACTAGCGGGAGTGGTGATACGCAGTATTTT.

Remarks on this clonotype: At one boundary the junction diverges from the germline segment, which might be a read error. The chain couples TRBV12-3 or TRBV12-4 to TRBJ2-2, with a tentative D call TRBD1 (6 bases). The CDR3 is 14 residues long. The CDR3 coding sequence is TGTGCCACCAGTTTTGGGGGCCGGACCGGGGAGCTGTTTTTT. Protein product: CATSFGGRTGELFF.

Many counts were recorded for this clonotype. The rearrangement links TRBV20-1 to TRBJ2-7, with D maybe TRBD1 (6 bases). Germline V gives CDR1 DFQATT, CDR2 SNEGSKA (reference sequence). The CDR3 is 15 amino acids. V dropped 2 bases and J dropped 4 bases, with 18 bases sitting between them. CDR3 nucleotide sequence: TGCAGTGCTAGAAAATCGACAGGCCTGGGGTACGAGCAGTACTTC. It translates to CSARKSTGLGYEQYF.

This clonotype was picked up a small number of times. One junction end does not reproduce the germline sequence, and a read error may be involved. This chain joins TRBV12-5 and TRBJ1-5; 7 bases are a match to TRBD1. The CDR3 loop spans 15 amino acids. Germline assignment: CDR1 LGHNT and CDR2 FRNRAP. CDR3 sequence: CASGSGTVSNQPRHF. CDR3 bases: TGTGCTAGTGGTTCCGGGACAGTTAGCAATCAGCCCCGGCATTTT.

This clonotype appeared many times. This chain uses TRBV20-1 with TRBJ1-5, with D possibly matching TRBD1 (6 bases). This CDR3 spans 14 amino acids. Germline loops: CDR1 DFQATT, CDR2 SNEGSKA (reference sequence). Trimming left V 3 bases short and J 0 bases short, with 9 bases between. The CDR3 is CSARPGHSNQPQHF. CDR3 sequence (DNA): TGCAGTGCTAGGCCGGGACATAGCAATCAGCCCCAGCATTTT.

This clonotype appeared many times. The genes are TRBV11-2 and TRBJ1-1; D not resolved. CDR1 is SGHAT, CDR2 FQNNGV, per germline. The V gene lost 6 bases and the J gene lost 2 bases, with 10 bases spanning the gap. This CDR3 is built from 13 residues. DNA of the CDR3: TGTGCCAGCAGTTCAGCCAGAAACACTGAAGCTTTCTTT. The encoded protein is CASSSARNTEAFF.

This chain links TRBV2 with TRBJ2-7; D unresolved. V was trimmed by 8 bases and J by 4 bases, leaving 9 bases between them. CDR1 is SNHLY, CDR2 FYNNEI, per germline. The CDR3 has 11 amino acids. The DNA of the CDR3 is TGTGCCAGCTTACAGACTTACGAGCAGTACTTC. It codes for CASLQTYEQYF.

With respect to this clonotype: One base away lies a much larger clone, so this may be a sequencing read error. This chain connects TRBV29-1 to TRBJ2-7, with 9 bases identical to TRBD1. CDR3 length: 13 amino acids. CDR1 is SQVTM, CDR2 ANQGSEA, per germline. The DNA of the CDR3 is TGCGGCGTTGTACCGGGACAGGGAGTTGGGGAGTACTTC. As protein: CGVVPGQGVGEYF.

This clonotype was picked up many times. The V call is TRBV30, the J call TRBJ1-2; D gene ambiguous. CDR1 and CDR2 (germline): GTSNPN, SVGIG (reference sequence). The CDR3 consists of 13 residues. The V gene lost 0 bases and the J gene lost 4 bases, with 9 bases spanning the gap. For the CDR3, the DNA is TGTGCCTGGAGTGTAAGCCGGCTCTATGGCTACACCTTC. Its protein is CAWSVSRLYGYTF.